This T cell receptor (beta chain) originates from a study of T cell repertoires in cytomegalovirus infection. Study overall: Public TCR beta signatures provided an indication of both CMV infection and a matching HLA type.

Worth noting for this clonotype: Its antigen remains unknown.

The CDR3 contains 16 residues. Trimming stripped 6 bases from V and 0 bases from J, with 12 bases between. Germline V gene data show CDR1 as MNHNY and CDR2 as SVGAGI (reference sequence). General observations from the study: What dominated the ex vivo response were HLA-C-restricted CMV-specific TCR beta clonotypes.

One entry per CDR3 protein, called by TCRdb with MiXCR from the reads. The table has 450,000 to 600,000 distinct CDR3 sequences, over 9% seen once. The J gene is TRBJ2-6, the V gene TRBV6-6, with D unresolved. Sequenced sample: PBMCs. The TCR originated in a human donor in good health (CMV status not recorded). Some clones in this sample may be carry-over from other donors' samples. The CDR3 reads CASRPTENSGANVLTF. CDR3 nucleotides: TGTGCCAGCAGGCCGACGGAAAACTCTGGGGCCAACGTCCTGACTTTC.